The 12 T cell receptor beta chains presented below share a single source sample, sequenced in a study of T cells after yellow fever vaccination. TCRdb itself ran the 5' RACE reads through MiXCR, one entry per CDR3 protein. The sample carries 300,000 to 400,000 distinct CDR3 sequences, 8% to 10% recorded once. This sample comprised PBMCs, obtained on the day of the first yellow fever vaccination. The receptors originated from a man between 18 and 29 years old who received the YFV17D yellow fever vaccine.

Ten or more counts support this clonotype. This chain connects TRBV6-6 to TRBJ2-1; the D is unclear. Trimming shortened V by 10 bases and J by 3 bases, and 13 bases separated the two germline ends. This CDR3 has 13 amino acids. CDR1 is MNHNY and CDR2 is SVGAGI in the germline V gene (reference sequence). The DNA of the CDR3 is TGTGCCACTTTTCTGGAGAACTACAATGAGCAGTTCTTC. Its translation: CATFLENYNEQFF.

This clonotype turned up a few times. This rearrangement joins TRBV4-2 to TRBJ2-3; tentative D call: TRBD2 (6 bases). This CDR3 comprises 15 residues. V lost 0 bases to trimming and J lost 4 bases, with 11 bases between them. Germline CDR1 reads LGHNA; CDR2 reads YNFKEQ. CDR3 sequence reads: CASSQDRLAPDTQYF. For the CDR3, the DNA is TGTGCCAGCAGCCAAGATCGGCTAGCGCCAGATACGCAGTATTTT.

The chain links TRBV25-1 to TRBJ2-5; no clear D. Trimming left V 0 bases short and J 4 bases short, with 3 bases between. This CDR3 has 12 amino acids. Germline V gene lookup returns CDR1 MGHDK and CDR2 SYGVNS. CDR3 DNA sequence: TGTGCCAGCAGTGAATATTCAGAGACCCAGTACTTC. This gives the protein CASSEYSETQYF.

J is TRBJ2-6 and V is TRBV27; 7 positions match TRBD1. This CDR3 region has 16 residues. The germline V gene has CDR1 MNHEY and CDR2 SMNVEV (reference sequence). The junction had 3 bases not matched to a gene; V was cut back by 3 bases and J by 1 base. The CDR3 region has the DNA TGTGCCAGCAGTTTTCTACAGGGGTCTGGGGCCAACGTCCTGACTTTC. The encoded protein is CASSFLQGSGANVLTF.

A few counts support this clonotype. The gene calls are TRBV10-3 and TRBJ2-1; 9 nucleotides align to TRBD2. V trimming: 10 bases; J trimming: 4 bases; junction bases outside the gene matches: 17. CDR3 size: 17 residues. Germline CDR1 and CDR2: ENHRY and SYGVKD. The CDR3 nucleotides read TGTGCCAACTATCCCCCGACTCTTCTAGCGGGGTACAATGAGCAGTTCTTC. It translates to CANYPPTLLAGYNEQFF.

As to this clonotype: A much larger clone differs from this one at a single base, so this may be a read error. The chain employs TRBV5-1 and TRBJ2-3, with 13 bases matching TRBD2. The germline gives CDR1 SGHRS, CDR2 YFSETQ. The V segment lost 2 bases and the J segment 6 bases; nucleotides outside the gene matches: 6. CDR3 length: 16 residues. As DNA, the CDR3 is TGCGCCAGCAGCTTCGTTCCGGGACTAGCGGGGGATACGCAGTATTTT. Residues: CASSFVPGLAGDTQYF.

Many counts were recorded for this clonotype. The chain joins TRBV6-1 to TRBJ2-3; the match to TRBD1 covers 10 bases. With V trimmed by 5 bases and J by 2 bases, 4 bases remained unmatched. The CDR3 is 15 amino acids. Germline values: CDR1 MNHNS, CDR2 SASEGT. The CDR3 sequence: CASSQTGGLTDTQYF. The CDR3 nucleotides are TGTGCCAGCAGTCAGACAGGGGGCCTCACAGATACGCAGTATTTT.

This clonotype was observed many times. V and J are TRBV19 and TRBJ1-5, with unresolved D. This CDR3 is 13 amino acids long. Per the germline V gene, CDR1 is LNHDA and CDR2 is SQIVND (reference sequence). Deletions cut 2 bases from V and 4 bases from J, with 6 bases between. The chain's CDR3 is CASSIRPNQPQHF. Written as DNA, the CDR3 is TGTGCCAGTAGTATACGTCCAAATCAGCCCCAGCATTTT.

This clonotype was observed many times. The rearrangement links TRBV6-5 to TRBJ2-5, with D possibly being TRBD1 or TRBD2 (7 bases each). This CDR3 contains 14 residues. V was clipped by 0 bases and J by 7 bases, with 12 bases between them. CDR1 MNHEY and CDR2 SVGAGI come from the germline V gene. DNA of the CDR3: TGTGCCAGCAGTTACTCGGGAGGGGACAGGACCCAGTACTTC. Its translation is CASSYSGGDRTQYF.

This clonotype has just a few counts. This chain joins TRBV28 and TRBJ2-2; D is undetermined. This CDR3 contains 13 residues. Trimming pared 3 bases from V and 5 bases from J, leaving 7 bases between. Germline loops: CDR1 MDHEN, CDR2 SYDVKM. Here the CDR3 DNA reads TGTGCCAGCAGTTTGGGGTGGACCGGGGAGCTGTTTTTT. It encodes CASSLGWTGELFF.

The chain recombines TRBV29-1 with TRBJ2-7, with D tentatively TRBD1 (5 bases). The CDR3 totals 12 residues. Trimming shortened V by 6 bases and J by 5 bases, and 14 bases separated the two germline ends. Germline V gene sequence: CDR1 SQVTM, CDR2 ANQGSEA. For the CDR3, the DNA is TGCAGCGTCGCCCCGGCAGGGAACGAGCAGTACTTC. The encoded protein is CSVAPAGNEQYF.

The gene calls are TRBV5-1 and TRBJ2-7; the D is unclear. The germline CDR1 and CDR2 sequences are SGHRS and YFSETQ. V gave up 5 bases and J gave up 0 bases, with 9 bases separating them. There are 13 residues in the CDR3. As DNA, the CDR3 is TGCGCCAGCAGTGGAGACAACTCCTACGAGCAGTACTTC. Protein: CASSGDNSYEQYF.